Listed below are T cell receptor beta chains from one sample, sequenced in a study of blood T cell repertoires in COVID-19. Produced via immunoSEQ multiplex PCR; TCRdb's table is partial and in-frame only. The table has about 140,000 clones, about 86% seen once. The sample was peripheral blood. These receptors were obtained from a woman aged 60-70 years with acute or convalescent COVID-19. Both conserved end residues are part of each CDR3. D genes are given only for firm matches. Size is omitted from some rows. Given values are once, few, many or a class for expanded clones.

TRBJ1-6,TRBV6-6,-,TRBD1,TGTGCCAGCAGACCCGGGACAGTTAATTCACCCCTCCACTTT,CASRPGTVNSPLHF
TRBJ2-3,TRBV6-6,-,-,TGTGCCAGCAGTCCAACCCCTCTAGATTTTGGTCTTGGTACGCAGTATTTT,CASSPTPLDFGLGTQYF
TRBJ2-1,TRBV11-1,-,TRBD2,TGTGCCAGCAGTTCTCTAGCGGTCTACAATGAGCAGTTCTTC,CASSSLAVYNEQFF
TRBJ1-2,TRBV12-3/TRBV12-4,-,-,TGTGCCAGTCCTTTGGAACAGGGTGGCTACACCTTC,CASPLEQGGYTF
TRBJ2-1,TRBV5-1,-,TRBD2,TGCGCCAGCAGCCCGGGGGGTGGTGAGCAGTTCTTC,CASSPGGGEQFF
TRBJ1-6,TRBV27,-,TRBD1,TGTGCCAGCAGGGGACAGAGAAATTCACCCCTCCACTTT,CASRGQRNSPLHF
TRBJ2-5,TRBV20-1,-,TRBD2,TGCAGTGCTAGTCCGGGCGGGGGGGACCAAGAGACCCAGTACTTC,CSASPGGGDQETQYF
TRBJ2-7,TRBV6-5,-,TRBD2,TGTGCCAGCAGTTCAAAACTAGCGGCCACCTACGAGCAGTACTTC,CASSSKLAATYEQYF
TRBJ2-7,TRBV29-1,-,TRBD2,TGCAGCGTTGGGACTAGCGGCACCTACGAGCAGTACTTC,CSVGTSGTYEQYF
TRBJ1-2,TRBV30,-,-,TGTGCCGGGCCAACCACAGGTTCCTATGGCTACACCTTC,CAGPTTGSYGYTF
TRBJ1-5,TRBV6-6,-,-,TGTGCCAGCAGTTCTAATCAGCCCCAGCATTTT,CASSSNQPQHF
TRBJ1-2,TRBV7-9,-,-,TGTGCCAGCAGCTTAGATGGACTAGTCAGGGGCTACACCTTC,CASSLDGLVRGYTF
TRBJ2-2,TRBV12-5,-,TRBD1,TGTGCTAGTGGTTTGTTGGGACAGGGCACCGGGGAGCTGTTTTTT,CASGLLGQGTGELFF
TRBJ1-4,TRBV14,-,-,-,CASSQGDREDEKLFFF
TRBJ1-4,TRBV5-8,-,-,TGTGCCAGCAGCCTGGACGGTGAAAAACTGTTTTTT,CASSLDGEKLFF
TRBJ2-3,TRBV15,-,-,TGTGCCACCAGCAGAGTGGCGGGGAGAGATACGCAGTATTTT,CATSRVAGRDTQYF
TRBJ1-2,TRBV30,-,TRBD1,TGTGCCTGGAAAATACAGGGGACTAACTATGGCTACACCTTC,CAWKIQGTNYGYTF
TRBJ1-2,TRBV6-2/TRBV6-3,-,TRBD1,TGTGCCAGCAGTTCCAAAGGGACAGTTATTGGCTACACCTTC,CASSSKGTVIGYTF
TRBJ1-5,TRBV28,-,-,TGTGCCAGCTTCTCCCCCCCCCTCCGTGGCAAAGGTCGGGGTCAGCCCCAGCATTTT,CASFSPPLRGKGRGQPQHF
TRBJ2-5,TRBV6-2/TRBV6-3,few,-,TGTGCCAGCAGTCCGGGAGAGGAGACCCAGTACTTC,CASSPGEETQYF
TRBJ1-6,TRBV11-2,-,-,TGTGCCAGCAGCTTAAGCGGGAGCTCCTATAATTCACCCCTCCACTTT,CASSLSGSSYNSPLHF
TRBJ2-3,TRBV4-1,-,TRBD2,TGCGCCAGCAGCCAAGGGACTAGCGGGGAGTCAGATACGCAGTATTTT,CASSQGTSGESDTQYF
TRBJ2-2,TRBV5-1,-,-,TGCGCCAGCAGCTCCAACCGACAGGCCACCGGGGAGCTGTTTTTT,CASSSNRQATGELFF
TRBJ2-1,TRBV7-3,-,-,TGTGCCAGCAGCTTATCCAGGGGCCATGAGCAGTTCTTC,CASSLSRGHEQFF
TRBJ2-5,TRBV6-1,-,-,TGTGCCAGCAGTCCCGGACTCCTCCAAGAGACCCAGTACTTC,CASSPGLLQETQYF
TRBJ2-2,TRBV5-1,-,TRBD2,TGCGCCAGCAGCTCTCGAGCGGGGGGGCATTTCTCCGAGCTGTTTTTT,CASSSRAGGHFSELFF
TRBJ2-2,TRBV18,-,TRBD1,TGTGCCAGCTCACCTCAGACAGGGACCGGGGAGCTGTTTTTT,CASSPQTGTGELFF
TRBJ2-2,TRBV24-1,-,-,TGTGCCACCAGTAGCGTGGGGGCGCTGTTTTTT,CATSSVGALFF
TRBJ2-2,TRBV5-6,-,-,TGTGCCAGCAGCCTGGGACTCACGAACACCGGGGAGCTGTTTTTT,CASSLGLTNTGELFF
TRBJ2-3,TRBV7-9,-,-,TGTGCCAGCAGCTTAGGAGGTAGACCTAGCACAGATACGCAGTATTTT,CASSLGGRPSTDTQYF
TRBJ2-7,TRBV5-4,once,TRBD2,TGTGCCAGCAGCCCCGGGACTAGCGGTTACTACGAGCAGTACTTC,CASSPGTSGYYEQYF
TRBJ2-2,TRBV21-1,-,-,TGTGCCAGCAGCTTCCGAACAGGGGGATCTCACACCGGGGAGCTGTTTTTT,CASSFRTGGSHTGELFF
TRBJ2-7,TRBV6-5,once,-,TGTGCCAGCTTACGGGCCTACGAGCAGTACTTC,CASLRAYEQYF
TRBJ2-1,TRBV7-6,-,TRBD2,TGTGCCAGCAGCCAAGACGGGGGGGCTTACAATGAGCAGTTCTTC,CASSQDGGAYNEQFF
TRBJ1-6,TRBV23-1,-,-,TGCGCCAGCAGTCGAAGGTCGGACGGGGATAATTCACCCCTCCACTTT,CASSRRSDGDNSPLHF
TRBJ2-7,TRBV11-2,-,TRBD2,TGTGCCAGCAGCTATCAGACTAGCGGGGGGGACGAGCAGTACTTC,CASSYQTSGGDEQYF
TRBJ2-1,TRBV11-3,-,-,TGTGCCAGCAGCTTGCCAGGCTACAATGAGCAGTTCTTC,CASSLPGYNEQFF
TRBJ1-1,TRBV6-1,-,TRBD1,TGTGCCAGCAGTGAACAGGGGGTCGCTGAAGCTTTCTTT,CASSEQGVAEAFF
TRBJ2-1,TRBV9,-,-,TGTGCCAGCAGCGGACAGGCCTCCTACAATGAGCAGTTCTTC,CASSGQASYNEQFF
TRBJ1-2,TRBV30,-,-,TGTGCCTGGGTGGAGGGGTATGGCTACACCTTC,CAWVEGYGYTF
TRBJ2-1,TRBV7-9,-,TRBD1,TGTGCCAGCAGCTACCGGGACAGGGGAGACAATGAGCAGTTCTTC,CASSYRDRGDNEQFF
TRBJ1-1,TRBV11-2,-,TRBD1,TGTGCCAGCAGCTTAGTAGGACAGGGTTTGAACACTGAAGCTTTCTTT,CASSLVGQGLNTEAFF
TRBJ2-7,TRBV7-2,once,TRBD1,TGTGCCAGCAGGACAGGGGGGGGGAGCTACGAGCAGTACTTC,CASRTGGGSYEQYF